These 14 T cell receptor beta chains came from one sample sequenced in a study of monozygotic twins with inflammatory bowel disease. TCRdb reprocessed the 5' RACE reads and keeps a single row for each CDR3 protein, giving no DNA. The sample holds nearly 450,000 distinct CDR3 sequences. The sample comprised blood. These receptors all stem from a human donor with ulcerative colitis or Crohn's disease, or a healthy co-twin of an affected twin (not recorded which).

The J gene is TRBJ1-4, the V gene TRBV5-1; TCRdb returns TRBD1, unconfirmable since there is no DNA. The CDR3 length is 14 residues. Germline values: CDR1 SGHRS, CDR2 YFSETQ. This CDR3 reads CASSLQGSGEKLFF.

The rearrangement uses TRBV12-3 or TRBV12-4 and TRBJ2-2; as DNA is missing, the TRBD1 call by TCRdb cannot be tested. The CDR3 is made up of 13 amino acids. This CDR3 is CAAGTYDTGELFF.

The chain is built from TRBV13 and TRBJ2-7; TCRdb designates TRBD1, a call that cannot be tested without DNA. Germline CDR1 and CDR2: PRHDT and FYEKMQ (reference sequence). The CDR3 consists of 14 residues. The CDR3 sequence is CASSTTGGVYEQYF.

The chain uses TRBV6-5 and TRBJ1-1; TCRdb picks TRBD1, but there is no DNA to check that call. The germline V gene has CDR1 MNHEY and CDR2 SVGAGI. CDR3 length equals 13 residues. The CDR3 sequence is CASGETGNREAFF.

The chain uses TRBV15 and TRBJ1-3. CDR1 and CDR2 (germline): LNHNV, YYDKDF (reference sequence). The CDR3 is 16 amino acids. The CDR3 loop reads CATSRGRGNSGNTIYF. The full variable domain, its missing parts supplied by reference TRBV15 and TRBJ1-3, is DAMVIQNPRYQVTQFGKPVTLSCSQTLNHNVMYWYQQKSSQAPKLLFHYYDKDFNNEADTPDNFQSRRPNTSFCFLDIRSPGLGDTAMYLCATSRGRGNSGNTIYFGEGSWLTVV.

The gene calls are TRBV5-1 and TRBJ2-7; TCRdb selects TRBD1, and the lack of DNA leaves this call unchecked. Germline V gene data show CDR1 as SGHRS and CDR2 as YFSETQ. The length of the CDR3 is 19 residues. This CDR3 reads CASSYWPGSSDASSYEQYF. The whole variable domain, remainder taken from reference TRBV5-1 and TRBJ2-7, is KAGVTQTPRYLIKTRGQQVTLSCSPISGHRSVSWYQQTPGQGLQFLFEYFSETQRNKGNFPGRFSGRQFSNSRSEMNVSTLELGDSALYLCASSYWPGSSDASSYEQYFGPGTRLTVT.

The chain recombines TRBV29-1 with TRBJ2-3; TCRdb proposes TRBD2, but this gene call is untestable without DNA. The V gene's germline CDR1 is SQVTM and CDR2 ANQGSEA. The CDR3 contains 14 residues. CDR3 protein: CSAAGTRVTDTQYF.

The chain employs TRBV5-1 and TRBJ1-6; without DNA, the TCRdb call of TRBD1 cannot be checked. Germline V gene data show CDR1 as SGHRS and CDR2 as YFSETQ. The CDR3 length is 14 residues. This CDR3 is CASSPQGADSPLHF.

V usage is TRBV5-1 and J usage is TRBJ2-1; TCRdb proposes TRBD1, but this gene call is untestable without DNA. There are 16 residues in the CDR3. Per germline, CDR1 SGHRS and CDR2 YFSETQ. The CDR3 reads CASSLTGANSYNEQFF. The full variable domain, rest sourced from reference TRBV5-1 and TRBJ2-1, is KAGVTQTPRYLIKTRGQQVTLSCSPISGHRSVSWYQQTPGQGLQFLFEYFSETQRNKGNFPGRFSGRQFSNSRSEMNVSTLELGDSALYLCASSLTGANSYNEQFFGPGTRLTVL.

The CDR3 spells CASGLASGGPYNEQFF. V usage is TRBV12-5 and J usage is TRBJ2-1; TCRdb returns TRBD2, unconfirmable since there is no DNA. This CDR3 is built from 16 residues. The germline CDR1 and CDR2 sequences are LGHNT and FRNRAP.

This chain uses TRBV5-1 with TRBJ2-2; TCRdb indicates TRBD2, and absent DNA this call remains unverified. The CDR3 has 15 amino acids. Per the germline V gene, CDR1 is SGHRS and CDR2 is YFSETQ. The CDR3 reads CASSFGREPTGELFF.

Here the CDR3 reads CSVEGTSTDTQYF. The chain recombines TRBV29-1 with TRBJ2-3. The CDR3 totals 13 residues. CDR1 is SQVTM, CDR2 ANQGSEA, per germline.

The CDR3 spells CSARDSAQETQYF. The gene calls are TRBV20-1 and TRBJ2-5. This CDR3 has 13 amino acids. Germline CDR1 is DFQATT and CDR2 is SNEGSKA (reference sequence).

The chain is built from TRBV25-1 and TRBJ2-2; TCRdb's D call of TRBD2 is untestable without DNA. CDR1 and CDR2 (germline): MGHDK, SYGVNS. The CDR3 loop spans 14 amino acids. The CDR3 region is CASSPLGGTGELFF.